The 32 T cell receptor beta chains presented below share a single source sample, sequenced in a study of response to subunit inactivated influenza vaccine. TCRdb redid the calling of the RT-PCR reads with MiXCR, one entry per CDR3 protein. The table lists approximately 520,000 distinct CDR3 sequences, approximately 15% of them singletons. The material was CD4+ T cells sorted from PBMCs, obtained around 25 months after vaccination. These receptors all stem from a man aged 45-69 years who received an inactivated influenza vaccine.

This chain joins TRBV2 and TRBJ1-4, with a tentative D call TRBD1 (5 bases). The germline V and J ends were trimmed by 6 bases and 5 bases, with 16 bases remaining between them. Per germline, CDR1 SNHLY and CDR2 FYNNEI. The CDR3 spans 15 residues. CDR3 residues: CASRVGGAPNEKLFF. The CDR3 bases are TGTGCCAGCAGAGTTGGAGGGGCCCCAAATGAAAAACTGTTTTTT. The complete variable domain, with remaining parts taken from reference TRBV2 and TRBJ1-4, reads EPEVTQTPSHQVTQMGQEVILRCVPISNHLYFYWYRQILGQKVEFLVSFYNNEISEKSEIFDDQFSVERPDGSNFTLKIRSTKLEDSAMYFCASRVGGAPNEKLFFGSGTQLSVL.

The chain couples TRBV3-1 to TRBJ2-3, with D perhaps matching TRBD2 (6 bases). The CDR3 consists of 13 residues. In germline, CDR1 is LGHDT, CDR2 YNNKEL (reference sequence). Trimming took 2 bases from V and 10 from J, leaving 13 bases between them. The DNA of the CDR3 is TGTGCCAGCAGCCAAATCGGGGGAACGGCGCAGTATTTT. It yields the protein CASSQIGGTAQYF.

This clonotype was counted many times. V is TRBV5-1 and J is TRBJ2-1, with TRBD2 matching 9 bases. Trimming at V came to 0 bases and at J to 8 bases, leaving 12 bases not matched to a gene. CDR1 SGHRS and CDR2 YFSETQ come from the germline V gene. CDR3 length: 17 amino acids. CDR3 nucleotides: TGCGCCAGCAGCTTGGAGGGCGCTAGCGGGAAATCGGATGAGCAGTTCTTC. It encodes CASSLEGASGKSDEQFF. Full variable domain (outside the CDR3, taken from reference TRBV5-1 and TRBJ2-1): KAGVTQTPRYLIKTRGQQVTLSCSPISGHRSVSWYQQTPGQGLQFLFEYFSETQRNKGNFPGRFSGRQFSNSRSEMNVSTLELGDSALYLCASSLEGASGKSDEQFFGPGTRLTVL.

The chain links TRBV5-6 to TRBJ2-2; possible D gene TRBD2, 6 bases. Germline-derived CDR1 and CDR2 are SGHDT and YYEEEE. The CDR3 has 15 residues. V dropped 1 base and J dropped 6 bases, with 13 bases sitting between them. CDR3 protein: CASSLKPTGAGELFF. The CDR3 DNA sequence: TGTGCCAGCAGCTTGAAGCCGACGGGGGCCGGGGAGCTGTTTTTT.

The chain joins TRBV20-1 to TRBJ1-5; D possibly corresponds to TRBD1 (5 bases). This CDR3 is 15 amino acids long. Per the germline V gene, CDR1 is DFQATT and CDR2 is SNEGSKA (reference sequence). Trimming stripped 0 bases from V and 7 bases from J, with 16 bases between. Here the CDR3 DNA reads TGCAGTGCTAGAGAATGGTCCGGGGCGGGACAGCCCCAGCATTTT. Protein product: CSAREWSGAGQPQHF.

The gene calls are TRBV5-6 and TRBJ2-1; TRBD2 agrees at 13 bases. CDR1 and CDR2 (germline): SGHDT, YYEEEE. The CDR3 has 15 amino acids. Trimming cost V 2 bases and J 8 bases; bases outside gene matches: 4. This CDR3 reads CASSFRLAGGHEQFF. For the CDR3, the DNA is TGTGCCAGCAGCTTCAGACTAGCGGGAGGCCATGAGCAGTTCTTC. Full variable domain (rest looked up from reference TRBV5-6 and TRBJ2-1): DAGVTQSPTHLIKTRGQQVTLRCSPKSGHDTVSWYQQALGQGPQFIFQYYEEEERQRGNFPDRFSGHQFPNYSSELNVNALLLGDSALYLCASSFRLAGGHEQFFGPGTRLTVL.

This chain connects TRBV10-2 to TRBJ1-4; no clear D. The CDR3 has 14 amino acids. From germline, CDR1 is WSHSY and CDR2 SAAADI. V lost 4 bases and J lost 5, with 11 bases in between. Written as DNA, the CDR3 is TGCGCCAGCAGTGGATGGACGGAGAATGAAAAACTGTTTTTT. It translates to CASSGWTENEKLFF.

This clonotype appeared a few times. V is TRBV12-3 or TRBV12-4 and J is TRBJ1-2, with TRBD1 identical over 9 bases. The CDR3 extends over 14 amino acids. With 4 bases clipped from V and 6 bases from J, the junction kept 6 bases outside the gene matches. The CDR3 is CASSYSDRGNGYTF. In DNA, the CDR3 is TGTGCCAGCAGTTACTCAGACAGGGGGAATGGCTACACCTTC.

The chain is built from TRBV4-2 and TRBJ2-2, with D hard to call. CDR3 size: 14 residues. CDR1 and CDR2 from the germline V gene are LGHNA and YNFKEQ. Trimming left V 0 bases short and J 2 bases short, with 4 bases between. CDR3 coding DNA: TGTGCCAGCAGCCAAGAGGGAAACACCGGGGAGCTGTTTTTT. It codes for CASSQEGNTGELFF.

V usage is TRBV27 and J usage is TRBJ2-3, with 7 bases identical to TRBD1. Germline values: CDR1 MNHEY, CDR2 SMNVEV (reference sequence). The J segment lost 11 bases and the V segment lost 7 bases, leaving 9 bases of the junction unmatched. The CDR3 is 12 residues long. This CDR3 is CASKRQGSQQYF. As DNA, the CDR3 is TGTGCCAGCAAACGACAGGGCTCACAGCAGTATTTT.

The rearrangement uses TRBV5-4 and TRBJ2-1; no clear D gene. V shed 5 bases and J shed 5 bases, with 14 bases lying between them. Germline CDR1 SGHNT, CDR2 YYREEE (reference sequence). There are 14 residues in the CDR3. Here the CDR3 reads CASSSRHEHNEQFF. In nucleotides, the CDR3 is TGTGCCAGCAGTTCCCGGCACGAGCACAATGAGCAGTTCTTC.

This chain joins TRBV5-1 and TRBJ2-2, with D perhaps matching TRBD1 (6 bases). There are 14 residues in the CDR3. V gave up 0 bases and J gave up 7 bases, with 10 bases separating them. The germline V gene has CDR1 SGHRS and CDR2 YFSETQ. The CDR3 loop reads CASSLDRVHGELFF. The DNA for the CDR3 is TGCGCCAGCAGCTTGGACAGGGTTCACGGGGAGCTGTTTTTT.

The V call is TRBV9, the J call TRBJ2-3, with D hard to call. The CDR3 totals 13 residues. Germline V gene data show CDR1 as SGDLS and CDR2 as YYNGEE. The V end lost 0 bases, the J end lost 6 bases, and 8 bases lay between the germline ends. The CDR3 region has the DNA TGTGCCAGCAGCGTAGAATTTACCGATACGCAGTATTTT. This codes for CASSVEFTDTQYF.

This clonotype occurred a few times. V usage is TRBV12-3 or TRBV12-4 and J usage is TRBJ2-1, with 10 bases matching TRBD2. The CDR3 contains 14 residues. Germline trimming cut 7 bases from V and 5 bases from J; bases unmatched to any gene: 5. The CDR3 DNA is TGTGCCAGCAACCTGGGACTAGCGAACAATGAGCAGTTCTTC. This codes for CASNLGLANNEQFF.

This clonotype was recorded at least ten times. V usage is TRBV12-3 or TRBV12-4 and J usage is TRBJ2-3; 14 nucleotides line up with TRBD2. Germline trimming cut 6 bases from V and 0 bases from J; bases unmatched to any gene: 5. The CDR3 totals 17 residues. CDR3 nucleotides: TGTGCCAGCAGCCAGGGACTAGCGGGAGTGAGCACAGATACGCAGTATTTT. It encodes CASSQGLAGVSTDTQYF.

This clonotype has a handful of counts. The V gene is TRBV7-2, the J gene TRBJ2-1; D might be TRBD1 (5 bases). CDR1 and CDR2 from the germline V gene are SGHTA and FQGNSA. CDR3 length equals 15 residues. The V gene lost 3 bases and the J gene lost 0 bases, with 9 bases spanning the gap. The CDR3 nucleotides are TGTGCCAGCAGCTTTTCCCAGGGCTCCTACAATGAGCAGTTCTTC. This sequence encodes CASSFSQGSYNEQFF.

The V gene is TRBV6-2 or TRBV6-3, the J gene TRBJ2-5; TRBD1 might be the D (6 bases). The CDR3 has 17 amino acids. V was pared by 2 bases and J by 4 bases, with 20 bases between. Germline V CDR1 and CDR2: MNHEY, SVGEGT. DNA for the CDR3: TGTGCCAGCAGTTACGATACCCAGGGGCGTAGTCGAGAGACCCAGTACTTC. Translation gives CASSYDTQGRSRETQYF.

This clonotype turned up a few times. The V and J genes are TRBV28 and TRBJ2-5; the match to TRBD2 covers 7 bases. CDR3 length: 15 amino acids. The V and J ends lost 4 bases and 3 bases, in that order; junction bases with no gene match: 8. The germline gives CDR1 MDHEN, CDR2 SYDVKM. The CDR3, as DNA: TGTGCCAGCAGTTCGGCGGGCGGGGGAGAAGAGACCCAGTACTTC. Residues: CASSSAGGGEETQYF.

This clonotype was found a few times. The chain recombines TRBV7-9 with TRBJ1-2; no firm D call. Germline CDR1 reads SEHNR; CDR2 reads FQNEAQ (reference sequence). Between the trimmed V and J ends, which lost 1 base and 8 bases, there was a span of 14 bases. CDR3 length equals 14 residues. CDR3 sequence (DNA): TGTGCCAGCAGCTTAGGGGCAGGATTTTACGGCTACACCTTC. Its translation: CASSLGAGFYGYTF.

This clonotype has more than one count but fewer than ten. This chain joins TRBV12-3 or TRBV12-4 and TRBJ2-2, with 11 bases lining up with TRBD1. V was pared by 6 bases and J by 7 bases, with 7 bases of the junction left unmatched. This CDR3 has 15 amino acids. The CDR3 protein is CASRPDRGRVGELFF. The CDR3 DNA reads as TGTGCCAGCAGGCCGGACAGGGGGCGAGTCGGGGAGCTGTTTTTT.

In its sample, this clonotype was seen a few times. The V and J genes are TRBV5-1 and TRBJ1-3, with D perhaps TRBD1 (5 bases). The CDR3 is 17 residues long. Per germline, CDR1 SGHRS and CDR2 YFSETQ. The germline V and J ends were trimmed by 0 bases and 0 bases, with 13 bases remaining between them. The CDR3 bases are TGCGCCAGCAGCTTGGCAAGTCAACAGGTCTCTGGAAACACCATATATTTT. Protein sequence: CASSLASQQVSGNTIYF.

Only a few counts were recorded for this clonotype. The junction and the germline gene differ at one end; a read error may be behind it. This rearrangement joins TRBV7-2 to TRBJ2-4, with 9 nucleotides matching TRBD1. In germline, CDR1 is SGHTA, CDR2 FQGNSA. The CDR3 contains 14 residues. The CDR3 here is CASSPEHRGTGKNF. The CDR3 region has the DNA TGTGCCAGCAGCCCTGAACACCGGGGGACAGGGAAGAACTTC.

This clonotype was picked up a small number of times. The V and J genes are TRBV11-3 and TRBJ2-1; maybe TRBD2 (6 bases). Deletions cut 1 base from V and 9 bases from J, with 13 bases between. This CDR3 comprises 14 residues. The germline CDR1 and CDR2 sequences are SGHNT and YENEEA. The chain's CDR3 is CASSLAGEVGEQFF. CDR3 in DNA: TGTGCCAGCAGCTTAGCGGGAGAGGTGGGTGAGCAGTTCTTC.

V usage is TRBV6-6 and J usage is TRBJ2-1, with TRBD2 matching 7 bases. J gave up 7 bases and V 6 bases, and 6 bases lay outside the gene matches. The V gene's germline CDR1 is MNHNY and CDR2 SVGAGI (reference sequence). The CDR3 runs to 13 residues. The DNA for the CDR3 is TGTGCCAGCAGCCAAGCGGGGCAGAATGAGCAGTTCTTC. Protein product: CASSQAGQNEQFF.

V is TRBV29-1 and J is TRBJ2-7; tentative D call: TRBD1 (6 bases). This CDR3 is 13 amino acids long. The germline V and J ends were trimmed by 4 bases and 0 bases, with 10 bases remaining between them. Germline V gene lookup returns CDR1 SQVTM and CDR2 ANQGSEA. As DNA, the CDR3 is TGCAGCGTTGTCGGGGACACCTCCTACGAGCAGTACTTC. Translating it yields CSVVGDTSYEQYF.

This clonotype was seen at least ten times. Mismatch with germline at one junction end may stem from a read error. The V and J genes are TRBV5-1 and TRBJ2-3, with 8 bases fitting TRBD1. The CDR3 totals 15 residues. The germline V gene encodes CDR1 SGHRS and CDR2 YFSETQ. The CDR3 here is CASSLRTGSTDTQYF. CDR3 nucleotides: TGTGCCAGCAGCCTTAGGACAGGGAGCACAGATACGCAGTATTTT. Combining the CDR3 with reference TRBV5-1 and TRBJ2-3 gives the whole variable domain KAGVTQTPRYLIKTRGQQVTLSCSPISGHRSVSWYQQTPGQGLQFLFEYFSETQRNKGNFPGRFSGRQFSNSRSEMNVSTLELGDSALYLCASSLRTGSTDTQYFGPGTRLTVL.

The V and J genes are TRBV28 and TRBJ2-2; D unclear. Per the germline V gene, CDR1 is MDHEN and CDR2 is SYDVKM. The CDR3 runs 15 residues. V lost 5 bases to trimming and J lost 8 bases, with 18 bases between them. CDR3 residues: CASSPGEASWGELFF. As DNA, the CDR3 is TGTGCCAGCAGTCCTGGCGAGGCCTCCTGGGGGGAGCTGTTTTTT.

The chain uses TRBV6-2 or TRBV6-3 and TRBJ2-2; 9 positions agree with TRBD1. The CDR3 runs to 15 residues. Looked up from germline, CDR1 is MNHEY and CDR2 is SVGEGT. V trimming: 5 bases; J trimming: 5 bases; junction bases outside the gene matches: 6. The chain's CDR3 is CASSRRTGVTGELFF. Here the CDR3 DNA reads TGTGCCAGCAGTCGACGGACAGGGGTTACCGGGGAGCTGTTTTTT.

The J gene is TRBJ2-1, the V gene TRBV7-6, with 12 nucleotides matching TRBD2. The germline V gene encodes CDR1 SGHVS and CDR2 FNYEAQ. There are 18 residues in the CDR3. V shed 4 bases, J shed 7 bases, and the junction held 14 bases outside the gene matches. CDR3 nucleotides: TGTGCCAGCAGCTCTTTTGGGGCTAGCGGGAGGGATGTTAATGAGCAGTTCTTC. This translates into CASSSFGASGRDVNEQFF. The full variable domain, with the rest looked up from reference TRBV7-6 and TRBJ2-1, is GAGVSQSPRYKVTKRGQDVALRCDPISGHVSLYWYRQALGQGPEFLTYFNYEAQQDKSGLPNDRFSAERPEGSISTLTIQRTEQRDSAMYRCASSSFGASGRDVNEQFFGPGTRLTVL.

This clonotype was counted at least ten times. V gene TRBV5-1 combines with J gene TRBJ2-1; TRBD2 aligns across 11 bases. The CDR3 covers 16 residues. The V segment lost 3 bases and the J segment 5 bases; nucleotides outside the gene matches: 7. Germline lookup yields CDR1 SGHRS and CDR2 YFSETQ. The CDR3 loop reads CASSSTSGGTNNEQFF. The CDR3 region has the DNA TGCGCCAGCAGCTCCACTAGCGGGGGTACGAACAATGAGCAGTTCTTC.

This clonotype was counted between two and nine times. The chain joins TRBV6-1 to TRBJ2-5; 11 bases are a match to TRBD2. V lost 4 bases and J lost 2; bases outside the gene matches: 9. Germline V gene lookup returns CDR1 MNHNS and CDR2 SASEGT. The CDR3 runs to 17 residues. CDR3 amino acids: CASSADSGGVRQETQYF. In DNA, the CDR3 is TGTGCCAGCAGTGCCGATAGCGGGGGGGTTCGTCAAGAGACCCAGTACTTC.

The V gene is TRBV5-1, the J gene TRBJ2-1, with 9 bases matching TRBD2. V was clipped by 7 bases and J by 0 bases; unmatched bases: 2. Germline V lookup: CDR1 SGHRS, CDR2 YFSETQ. There are 14 residues in the CDR3. CDR3 loop: CASAGGSSYNEQFF. CDR3 bases: TGCGCCAGCGCGGGGGGGAGCTCCTACAATGAGCAGTTCTTC.